Each of the 29 T cell receptor beta chains below was sequenced from the same sample in a study of blood T cell repertoires in COVID-19. The method was immunoSEQ multiplex PCR; TCRdb's version includes in-frame clones alone and lacks a portion of them. The data show almost 500,000 clones, about 88% seen once. The sequenced material came from PBMCs or T cells enriched from blood (not recorded which). The receptors derive from a woman aged 55 to 70 who had recovered from COVID-19.

V is TRBV5-1 and J is TRBJ2-2, with 9 bases lining up with TRBD1. CDR1 is SGHRS, CDR2 YFSETQ, per germline. The CDR3 is 16 residues long. Trimming at V came to 3 bases and at J to 5 bases, leaving 8 bases not matched to a gene. CDR3: CASSSTGTGRTGELFF. DNA for the CDR3: TGCGCCAGCAGCTCGACCGGGACAGGGAGAACCGGGGAGCTGTTTTTT.

J is TRBJ2-3 and V is TRBV19, with 9 bases lining up with TRBD1. This CDR3 comprises 15 residues. Germline assignment: CDR1 LNHDA and CDR2 SQIVND (reference sequence). The V and J ends lost 10 bases and 2 bases, in that order; junction bases with no gene match: 10. The CDR3 DNA reads TGTGCCACCAAACTCGGGACAGGGATCACAGATACGCAGTATTTT. Translating it yields CATKLGTGITDTQYF.

The V call is TRBV7-9, the J call TRBJ1-6; 9 positions match TRBD1. The CDR3 extends over 15 amino acids. CDR1 and CDR2 (germline): SEHNR, FQNEAQ (reference sequence). V lost 3 bases, J lost 7 bases, and 4 bases stayed unmatched. CDR3 nucleotide sequence: TGTGCCAGCAGCTTCGGAGGACAGGGGAATTCACCCCTCCACTTT. It translates to CASSFGGQGNSPLHF.

The gene calls are TRBV5-1 and TRBJ2-7; the match to TRBD1 covers 9 bases. This CDR3 region has 13 residues. Trimming took 4 bases from V and 5 from J; bases not matched to a gene: 4. Germline CDR1 is SGHRS and CDR2 is YFSETQ. CDR3 coding DNA: TGCGCCAGCAGCCTGGGACAGGGAGACGAGCAGTACTTC. Residues: CASSLGQGDEQYF.

The rearrangement joins TRBV10-3 to TRBJ2-3; TRBD2 matches 13 bases. Looked up from germline, CDR1 is ENHRY and CDR2 is SYGVKD. V gave up 10 bases and J gave up 6 bases; unmatched junction bases: 16. The CDR3 runs 17 residues. DNA of the CDR3: TGTGCCACCACTCCGGGACTAGCGGGGACTGAAGGGGATACGCAGTATTTT. The encoded protein is CATTPGLAGTEGDTQYF.

As concerns this clone: Other nucleotide sequences from this sample produce the same CDR3. The chain carries TRBV19 and TRBJ2-3; D is unresolved. V lost 11 bases to trimming and J lost 0 bases, with 12 bases between them. The CDR3 is 13 residues long. The germline gives CDR1 LNHDA, CDR2 SQIVND (reference sequence). CDR3 sequence (DNA): TGTGCCTCCAGGCCCGGAAGCACAGATACGCAGTATTTT. Its protein is CASRPGSTDTQYF.

This rearrangement joins TRBV6-5 to TRBJ2-7; TRBD1 agrees at 9 bases. This CDR3 region has 15 residues. Germline V gene sequence: CDR1 MNHEY, CDR2 SVGAGI. With V trimmed by 4 bases and J by 7 bases, 11 bases remained unmatched. The CDR3 DNA sequence: TGTGCCAGCAGTTGGGAAGACAGGGGGATGGGGGAGCAGTACGTC. It encodes CASSWEDRGMGEQYV.

V and J are TRBV7-2 and TRBJ2-7; no clear D gene. V was clipped by 0 bases and J by 1 base, with 13 bases between them. The CDR3 consists of 16 residues. Germline V gives CDR1 SGHTA, CDR2 FQGNSA. CDR3 sequence: CASSLAARSLSYEQYF. CDR3 sequence (DNA): TGTGCCAGCAGCTTAGCGGCCAGATCATTATCCTACGAGCAGTACTTC.

This chain uses TRBV29-1 with TRBJ2-5; D is ambiguous. Trimming took off 7 bases at V and 5 bases at J, with 17 bases between the two ends. This CDR3 spans 13 amino acids. Per germline, CDR1 SQVTM and CDR2 ANQGSEA. In nucleotides, the CDR3 is TGCAGCGCCGGCATCCCGACATGGGAGACCCAGTACTTC. Amino acid sequence: CSAGIPTWETQYF.

This clone has only a few counts. The chain joins TRBV9 to TRBJ1-2; 8 positions agree with TRBD1. Germline CDR1 SGDLS, CDR2 YYNGEE. The CDR3 extends over 14 amino acids. J gave up 7 bases and V 4 bases, and 9 bases lay outside the gene matches. The CDR3 DNA reads as TGTGCCAGCAGCTCCGGGACAGGCGGGTTTGGCTACACCTTC. Amino acid sequence: CASSSGTGGFGYTF.

V and J are TRBV13 and TRBJ1-1; D possibly corresponds to TRBD1 (5 bases). Trimming cost V 2 bases and J 10 bases, with 14 bases left between them. This CDR3 has 13 amino acids. CDR1 and CDR2 from the germline V gene are PRHDT and FYEKMQ (reference sequence). CDR3 sequence reads: CASSLLDSRAAFF. The CDR3 DNA follows: TGTGCCAGCAGCTTACTTGACAGCAGGGCAGCTTTCTTT.

The chain links TRBV2 to TRBJ1-1; D gene ambiguous. Trimming pared 8 bases from V and 0 bases from J, leaving 13 bases between. Germline CDR1 and CDR2: SNHLY and FYNNEI. This CDR3 is built from 14 residues. This CDR3 is CASRVASMNTEAFF. DNA for the CDR3: TGTGCCAGCCGGGTGGCAAGTATGAACACTGAAGCTTTCTTT.

Here the CDR3 reads CASSYGTGDQPQHF. The CDR3 bases are TGTGCCAGCAGTTATGGGACAGGGGATCAGCCCCAGCATTTT. The V call is TRBV6-5, the J call TRBJ1-5; TRBD1 aligns across 10 bases. The CDR3 is 14 amino acids. Per germline, CDR1 MNHEY and CDR2 SVGAGI. Losses at the gene ends were 3 bases for V and 5 bases for J; bases not matched to a gene: 1.

In its sample, this clone was seen once. The chain is built from TRBV5-1 and TRBJ2-7; 10 nucleotides agree with TRBD2. Germline V CDR1 and CDR2: SGHRS, YFSETQ. Trimming cost V 4 bases and J 6 bases; bases outside gene matches: 4. CDR3 length equals 13 residues. The CDR3 region is CASSTGLAFEQYF. As DNA, the CDR3 is TGCGCCAGCAGCACGGGACTAGCGTTCGAGCAGTACTTC.

The chain uses TRBV6-7 and TRBJ2-1, with D perhaps matching TRBD1 (6 bases). TRBV6-7 is assigned to the ORF class and has an uncertain function. This CDR3 region has 12 residues. Trimming took 6 bases from V and 8 from J, leaving 11 bases between them. The CDR3 DNA sequence: TGTGCCAGCAGGGATTCAGGGGATGAGCAGTTCTTC. This codes for CASRDSGDEQFF.

The V and J genes are TRBV2 and TRBJ2-3, with TRBD2 matching 14 bases. The CDR3 runs to 16 residues. V trimming: 5 bases; J trimming: 4 bases; junction bases outside the gene matches: 5. Per the germline V gene, CDR1 is SNHLY and CDR2 is FYNNEI. CDR3 in DNA: TGTGCCAGCAGTCTAGGGACTAGCGGGGGACCAGATACGCAGTATTTT. Protein product: CASSLGTSGGPDTQYF. The variable domain in full, completed from reference TRBV2 and TRBJ2-3, reads EPEVTQTPSHQVTQMGQEVILRCVPISNHLYFYWYRQILGQKVEFLVSFYNNEISEKSEIFDDQFSVERPDGSNFTLKIRSTKLEDSAMYFCASSLGTSGGPDTQYFGPGTRLTVL.

The chain couples TRBV5-6 to TRBJ1-6; the D is unclear. V was pared by 1 base and J by 0 bases, with 11 bases between. This CDR3 has 17 residues. Per the germline V gene, CDR1 is SGHDT and CDR2 is YYEEEE. Here the CDR3 reads CASSLTRRISYNSPLHF. In DNA form, the CDR3 reads TGTGCCAGCAGCTTGACTAGGCGGATCTCCTATAATTCACCCCTCCACTTT.

The chain has TRBV6-5 and TRBJ1-1, with D perhaps TRBD1 (6 bases). Germline CDR1 reads MNHEY; CDR2 reads SVGAGI. This CDR3 has 16 residues. The germline V and J ends were trimmed by 2 bases and 1 base, with 14 bases remaining between them. CDR3 nucleotides: TGTGCCAGCAGTTACGGTCAGGGGCCTCAGAACACTGAAGCTTTCTTT. Translating gives CASSYGQGPQNTEAFF.

The chain couples TRBV2 to TRBJ2-5; D remains ambiguous. Trimming pared 4 bases from V and 4 bases from J, leaving 13 bases between. The CDR3 runs 14 residues. CDR1 is SNHLY, CDR2 FYNNEI, per germline. The CDR3 loop reads CASSVELRSETQYF. CDR3 in DNA: TGTGCCAGCAGTGTGGAGTTGAGGTCAGAGACCCAGTACTTC.

This clone was counted once. The chain has TRBV5-4 and TRBJ1-1, with 7 bases identical to TRBD1. Germline CDR1 reads SGHNT; CDR2 reads YYREEE (reference sequence). The CDR3 has 15 amino acids. With V trimmed by 4 bases and J by 5 bases, 11 bases remained unmatched. CDR3 DNA: TGTGCCAGCAGCCGGCCGGGGCAGGGGGGAACTGAAGCTTTCTTT. It codes for CASSRPGQGGTEAFF. The full variable domain, its missing parts supplied by reference TRBV5-4 and TRBJ1-1, is ETGVTQSPTHLIKTRGQQVTLRCSSQSGHNTVSWYQQALGQGPQFIFQYYREEENGRGNFPPRFSGLQFPNYSSELNVNALELDDSALYLCASSRPGQGGTEAFFGQGTRLTVV.

The genes are TRBV6-1 and TRBJ2-7; 7 positions match TRBD1. The CDR3 sequence is 19 residues long. Trimming took 2 bases from V and 0 from J; bases not matched to a gene: 16. Germline CDR1 is MNHNS and CDR2 is SASEGT. CDR3 nucleotides: TGTGCCAGCAGTGAAAACTACTTTAAGGACAGGCGAAGCTCCTACGAGCAGTACTTC. This sequence encodes CASSENYFKDRRSSYEQYF.

The chain uses TRBV24-1 and TRBJ2-1; 8 bases agree with TRBD2. The length of the CDR3 is 16 residues. The trim removed 3 bases at V and 0 bases at J, leaving 3 bases unmatched. Germline CDR1 is KGHDR and CDR2 is SFDVKD. The CDR3 DNA reads as TGTGCCACCAGTGATGGCGGGGGGCGCTCCTACAATGAGCAGTTCTTC. Translating gives CATSDGGGRSYNEQFF.

The chain carries TRBV9 and TRBJ2-1; unclear D gene. V was clipped by 0 bases and J by 0 bases, with 10 bases between them. Germline V lookup: CDR1 SGDLS, CDR2 YYNGEE. The CDR3 extends over 16 amino acids. The DNA of the CDR3 is TGTGCCAGCAGCGTAGATGGAGCTAGCTCCTACAATGAGCAGTTCTTC. Its translation: CASSVDGASSYNEQFF.

The chain employs TRBV5-1 and TRBJ2-2; 7 nucleotides match TRBD2. This CDR3 has 16 amino acids. With V trimmed by 0 bases and J by 4 bases, 6 bases remained unmatched. The germline CDR1 and CDR2 sequences are SGHRS and YFSETQ. CDR3 in DNA: TGCGCCAGCAGCTTGGTGTCGGGGAGGGGCACCGGGGAGCTGTTTTTT. Its translation is CASSLVSGRGTGELFF. Based on the CDR3 plus reference TRBV5-1 and TRBJ2-2, the full variable domain is KAGVTQTPRYLIKTRGQQVTLSCSPISGHRSVSWYQQTPGQGLQFLFEYFSETQRNKGNFPGRFSGRQFSNSRSEMNVSTLELGDSALYLCASSLVSGRGTGELFFGEGSRLTVL.

V usage is TRBV19 and J usage is TRBJ1-2; TRBD1 might be the D (5 bases). V was clipped by 3 bases and J by 3 bases, with 14 bases between them. The CDR3 loop spans 15 amino acids. Germline CDR1 and CDR2: LNHDA and SQIVND (reference sequence). The CDR3 reads CASSITWTLHYGYTF. As DNA, the CDR3 is TGTGCCAGTAGTATTACCTGGACACTCCACTATGGCTACACCTTC.

The chain joins TRBV6-5 to TRBJ1-6, with no clear D. This CDR3 spans 12 amino acids. Germline V lookup: CDR1 MNHEY, CDR2 SVGAGI. Trimming left V 6 bases short and J 11 bases short, with 11 bases between. The CDR3 region is CASSRGVPPLHF. The CDR3 nucleotides read TGTGCCAGCAGCCGAGGAGTTCCACCCCTCCACTTT.

The CDR3, as DNA: TGTGCCAGCTCGACAGGTTCAATTGCCTACGAGCAGTACTTC. Translating it yields CASSTGSIAYEQYF. The rearrangement uses TRBV18 and TRBJ2-7, with D perhaps matching TRBD1 (6 bases). Looked up from germline, CDR1 is KGHSH and CDR2 is LQKENI. The ends were cut back, 6 bases at V and 2 bases at J, with 14 bases in the middle. The CDR3 is made up of 14 amino acids.

Notes on this clone: The junction and the germline gene differ at one end; a read error may be behind it. In the same sample, other DNA sequences code for this CDR3. V gene TRBV2 combines with J gene TRBJ1-2, with 10 bases fitting TRBD1. The CDR3 loop spans 13 amino acids. Germline-derived CDR1 and CDR2 are SNHLY and FYNNEI. The CDR3 reads CASSYGTGVGYTF. CDR3 DNA: TGTGCCAGCAGCTACGGGACAGGGGTCGGCTACACCTTT.

This clone appeared a single time. V and J are TRBV6-5 and TRBJ1-5; D not resolved. This CDR3 has 12 amino acids. Germline assignment: CDR1 MNHEY and CDR2 SVGAGI. V lost 7 bases and J lost 4, with 8 bases in between. The CDR3 loop reads CASKRENQPQHF. The CDR3 bases are TGTGCCAGCAAGAGGGAGAATCAGCCCCAGCATTTT.